Listed below are T cell receptor beta chains from one sample, sequenced in a study of beta chain features in type 1 diabetes. Only in-frame clones appear in the TCRdb table, and some are missing; sequencing was by immunoSEQ multiplex PCR. The sample records fewer than 650,000 clones, around a sixth being singletons. The sample taken for sequencing was naive CD4+ T cells from blood. All receptors come from a man between 18 and 35 years old in good health. Both conserved end residues are part of each CDR3. The D gene is left open where the match is weak. The size field is filled for only some rows; it gives once, few, many or a size class.

size	D	V	J	CDR3	DNA
-	TRBD1	TRBV27	TRBJ2-4	CASSPHRGLENIQYF	TGTGCCAGCAGTCCTCACAGGGGCTTGGAAAACATTCAGTACTTC
-	-	TRBV7-9	TRBJ1-1	CASSLGGAALVNTEAFF	TGTGCCAGCAGCTTGGGAGGGGCAGCGCTAGTGAACACTGAAGCTTTCTTT
few	-	TRBV4-3	TRBJ1-2	CASSQESRTNYGYTF	TGCGCCAGCAGCCAAGAAAGCCGTACGAACTATGGCTACACCTTC
-	-	TRBV7-3	TRBJ1-2	CASSFGKNYGYTF	TGTGCCAGCAGCTTTGGCAAGAACTATGGCTACACCTTC
-	-	TRBV29-1	TRBJ1-1	CSVERGGAEAFF	TGCAGCGTTGAAAGGGGAGGTGCTGAAGCTTTCTTT
few	-	TRBV6-5	TRBJ1-6	CASSTFSYNSPLHF	TGTGCCAGCAGTACGTTCTCCTATAATTCACCCCTCCACTTT
-	-	TRBV7-3	TRBJ1-1	CASSLTKSNTEAFF	TGTGCCAGCAGCTTAACCAAATCAAACACTGAAGCTTTCTTT
-	TRBD1	TRBV5-6	TRBJ1-6	CASSLPGQWIYNSPLHF	TGTGCCAGCAGCCTACCGGGACAGTGGATCTATAATTCACCCCTCCACTTT
few	-	TRBV7-9	TRBJ1-1	CASSLEGNAEAFF	TGTGCCAGCAGCTTGGAGGGAAATGCTGAAGCTTTCTTT
-	-	TRBV2	TRBJ2-7	CASRALPGEQYF	TGTGCCAGCAGGGCTTTACCAGGCGAGCAGTACTTC
-	TRBD1	TRBV6-1	TRBJ2-3	CASSGGHRGHGTDTQYF	TGTGCCAGCAGTGGCGGGCACAGGGGGCATGGCACAGATACGCAGTATTTT
few	TRBD2	TRBV27	TRBJ2-1	CASSQLAGYYNEQFF	TGTGCCAGCAGTCAACTAGCGGGGTACTACAATGAGCAGTTCTTC
few	TRBD1	TRBV19	TRBJ2-3	CASRRTGGTDTQYF	TGTGCCAGTCGGCGGACAGGGGGAACAGATACGCAGTATTTT
-	-	TRBV7-2	TRBJ2-5	CASSLGTYQETQYF	TGTGCCAGCAGCTTGGGGACATACCAAGAGACCCAGTACTTC
-	-	TRBV13	TRBJ1-1	CASSLSRDLNTEAFF	TGTGCCAGCAGCCTTAGCAGGGATCTGAACACTGAAGCTTTCTTT
few	-	TRBV7-3	TRBJ1-2	CASSLDRHRGYTF	TGTGCCAGCAGCTTAGATCGGCACCGAGGGTACACCTTC
-	-	TRBV28	TRBJ1-2	CASSLYARSGSGGYTF	TGTGCCAGCAGTTTATATGCCCGGAGTGGGTCGGGAGGCTACACCTTC
-	-	TRBV9	TRBJ1-2	CASSVARGSEGYTF	TGTGCCAGCAGCGTAGCTCGGGGGTCGGAAGGCTACACCTTC
few	-	TRBV29-1	TRBJ1-1	CSVGPLKAFF	TGCAGCGTTGGTCCGCTTAAAGCTTTCTTT
few	-	TRBV7-2	TRBJ1-1	CASSPPLGQAFF	TGTGCCAGCAGCCCTCCTCTGGGCCAGGCTTTCTTT
-	-	TRBV29-1	TRBJ2-1	CSVEESRTLIYGNEQFF	TGCAGCGTTGAAGAGAGTAGGACTCTCATATACGGGAATGAGCAGTTCTTC
few	-	TRBV29-1	TRBJ1-1	CSVLGGGTLNTEAFF	TGCAGCGTCCTTGGGGGGGGGACGCTGAACACTGAAGCTTTCTTT
-	TRBD1	TRBV6-6	TRBJ1-5	CASSDRGGNQPQHF	TGTGCCAGCAGCGACAGGGGCGGGAATCAGCCCCAGCATTTT
-	TRBD1	TRBV11-3	TRBJ2-5	CASSLVGRGFQETQYF	TGTGCCAGCAGCTTAGTGGGCAGGGGGTTCCAAGAGACCCAGTACTTC
few	-	TRBV7-3	TRBJ1-6	CASSLSAGHGSPLHF	TGTGCCAGCAGCTTATCGGCAGGGCATGGGTCACCCCTCCACTTT